This record covers a single TCR beta chain. This sample is part of a study of blood T cell repertoires in COVID-19. Study context: PBMCs, B-cell-depleted T cells, or T cells were the source of the cDNA or gDNA that made up the material.

Everyone who took part was roughly 18 to 89 years old, and they came from about two dozen US areas. Up to 2 weeks before entering the study, exposed participants had met a COVID-19 case. The protocol was immunoSEQ multiplex PCR, while the TCRdb copy is restricted to in-frame clones and leaves out a portion. This sample carries around 320,000 clones, roughly 91% of them seen once, and the ten largest clones take roughly 2.9%. This CDR3 has 15 residues. The germline V gene encodes CDR1 MNHEY and CDR2 SVGAGI. Losses at the gene ends were 5 bases for V and 5 bases for J; bases not matched to a gene: 8. Sequencing was performed on PBMCs or T cells enriched from blood (not recorded which). The gene calls are TRBV6-5 and TRBJ1-1; 10 nucleotides line up with TRBD1. The source of this sequence is a woman aged 50 to 60 who had been exposed to COVID-19. Written as DNA, the CDR3 is TGTGCCAGCAGTCACATCGGGACAGGGGTAACTGAAGCTTTCTTT. Translation: CASSHIGTGVTEAFF.